This T cell receptor (beta chain) was retrieved from a study of T cell responses to AZD1222 COVID-19 vaccine. Study findings and constraints: Spike-specific TCR breadth rose after two AZD1222 doses, and depth rose as well. Vaccine-associated CD4 TCRs ranged over spike, dominating at 160-218 and 743-854. Donors in the cohort were predominantly white British and more often female, and clonal diversity was possibly underestimated. Baseline seropositivity occurred in only six or seven AZD1222 recipients.

The CDR3 is 18 amino acids. After removal of 0 bases from V and 2 bases from J, the junction contained 10 bases not matched to a gene. The germline V gene has CDR1 KGHSH and CDR2 LQKENI. Sequencing used immunoSEQ multiplex PCR; TCRdb keeps in-frame clones, though not all of them. The sample yields approximately 100,000 clones, more than 85% seen once. In the case of this clone: Its antigen is not known.

The rearrangement uses TRBV18 and TRBJ2-7, with 10 bases matching TRBD2. This receptor was identified in an adult in good health. The sample consisted of peripheral blood, taken on day 0 of AZD1222 vaccination. The CDR3 region is CASSPPGLAGEAAYEQYF. CDR3 DNA: TGTGCCAGCTCACCACCCGGGCTAGCGGGAGAGGCCGCCTACGAGCAGTACTTC.